This T cell receptor (beta chain) was found in a study of neurological immune-mediated disorders. A 10-nucleotide random UMI tagged transcripts in template-switch 5'RACE cDNA synthesis. TCRdb reanalysed the 5' RACE reads using MiXCR and keeps one entry per CDR3 protein. This table has under 90,000 distinct CDR3 sequences, roughly 10% appearing once. The CDR3 runs 14 residues. CDR1 ENHRY and CDR2 SYGVKD come from the germline V gene. J gave up 7 bases and V 3 bases, and 5 bases lay outside the gene matches. Time point meaning: longitudinal time-point 1 (baseline). This clonotype was seen many times. This clonotype originated in a man aged 25-45 years in good health. Sequences were obtained from PBMCs. V and J are TRBV10-3 and TRBJ2-3; 9 bases are shared with TRBD2. The CDR3 DNA reads as TGTGCCATCAGTGATGGGCTAGCGGGAAATACGCAGTATTTT. It yields the protein CAISDGLAGNTQYF.